This T cell receptor (beta chain) was obtained from a study of T-cell memory formation after mild COVID-19. At the level of the study: Largely donor-specific TCR clusters were found. General study points: Clones shrinking from day 15 to 85 showed even CD4/CD8 mixes; later expanders tilted CD4+. Contracting CD4+ clones lay largely in CM and EM, with CD8+ ones residing in EMRA. Nothing confirmed that second-wave clones peaking on day 37 were specific for SARS-CoV-2.

The germline V and J ends were trimmed by 5 bases and 2 bases, with 16 bases remaining between them. From germline, CDR1 is MNHEY and CDR2 SMNVEV (reference sequence). The CDR3 extends over 16 amino acids. TCRdb itself ran the 5' RACE reads through MiXCR, one entry per CDR3 protein. The repertoire includes approximately 580,000 distinct CDR3 sequences, around 21% of them detected once, and roughly an eighth sits in the top ten. This clonotype was seen more than once but under ten times. Its target is not known. Input material: PBMCs or a T cell subset sorted from them (not recorded which). The origin of this receptor is an adult woman who had mild COVID-19 (a few samples of this study predate the infection). Cell type and time point are not known. The chain combines TRBV27 with TRBJ1-5, with D unresolved. As DNA, the CDR3 is TGTGCCAGCAGTCCCTCAGGTGCTCAGGGCAATCAGCCCCAGCATTTT. Encoded protein: CASSPSGAQGNQPQHF.